The sequence of this T cell receptor (beta chain) was determined in a study of T cell responses to AZD1222 COVID-19 vaccine. This CDR3 has 14 amino acids. Germline V lookup: CDR1 MNHEY, CDR2 SVGAGI. Trimming shortened V by 6 bases and J by 3 bases, and 11 bases separated the two germline ends. Sequenced by immunoSEQ multiplex PCR; TCRdb stores in-frame clones only, minus some. In the table there are about 110,000 clones, roughly 89% of which are singletons. This sequence originates from an adult who received the AZD1222 COVID-19 vaccine. This chain links TRBV6-5 with TRBJ2-2; tentatively, D is TRBD1 (5 bases). The sequencing here drew on peripheral blood, taken 28 days after the second AZD1222 dose. The CDR3 coding sequence is TGTGCCAGCAGGAAAGCCAGGGACACCGGGGAGCTGTTTTTT. It encodes CASRKARDTGELFF.